The 10 T cell receptor beta chains below were found in one sample sequenced in a study of shared clonotypes between healthy human individuals. Clones were sequenced by immunoSEQ multiplex PCR, and TCRdb holds only the in-frame ones, with some missing. The data show some 2.1 million clones, roughly 93% seen once. CD8 cells classed as naive were CD45RO-negative and positively selected for CCR7, excluding terminally differentiated effector memory CD45RA+ cells. The sequencing sample was made of naive CD8+ T cells from PBMCs. These receptors all come from a man aged 18-30 years in good health. Some clones in this sample may be carry-over from other donors' samples.

This chain joins TRBV5-1 and TRBJ2-2; 7 bases are a match to TRBD2. The V segment lost 3 bases and the J segment 6 bases; nucleotides outside the gene matches: 8. Germline values: CDR1 SGHRS, CDR2 YFSETQ. This CDR3 comprises 15 residues. CDR3 nucleotide sequence: TGCGCCAGCAGCTCAGAGCGGGAATTTCCCGGGGAGCTGTTTTTT. The encoded protein is CASSSEREFPGELFF.

V is TRBV28 and J is TRBJ2-7; 7 nucleotides align to TRBD2. The junction had 5 bases not matched to a gene; V was cut back by 4 bases and J by 5 bases. CDR3 length: 13 residues. Germline loops: CDR1 MDHEN, CDR2 SYDVKM. CDR3 DNA sequence: TGTGCCAGCAGTTGGGGGGGTCTGGACGAGCAGTACTTC. This sequence encodes CASSWGGLDEQYF.

This chain joins TRBV5-1 and TRBJ2-7; D is possibly TRBD1 (6 bases). CDR1 SGHRS and CDR2 YFSETQ come from the germline V gene. This CDR3 has 15 residues. V lost 4 bases, J lost 2 bases, and 16 bases lay in between. The CDR3 reads CASSTGHQSPYEQYF. In DNA, the CDR3 is TGCGCCAGCAGCACGGGACACCAATCCCCCTACGAGCAGTACTTC.

Notes on this clone: This same CDR3 is encoded by further DNA sequences in the sample. The chain is built from TRBV28 and TRBJ1-5; 7 nucleotides align to TRBD1. The germline V gene encodes CDR1 MDHEN and CDR2 SYDVKM. Trimming took 6 bases from V and 1 from J; bases not matched to a gene: 6. This CDR3 comprises 15 residues. The CDR3 sequence: CASSLLQGSNQPQHF. DNA of the CDR3: TGTGCCAGCAGCCTTCTACAGGGGAGCAATCAGCCCCAGCATTTT. The full variable domain, with the rest looked up from reference TRBV28 and TRBJ1-5, is DVKVTQSSRYLVKRTGEKVFLECVQDMDHENMFWYRQDPGLGLRLIYFSYDVKMKEKGDIPEGYSVSREKKERFSLILESASTNQTSMYLCASSLLQGSNQPQHFGDGTRLSIL.

V is TRBV28 and J is TRBJ2-7; the D gene is possibly TRBD2 (6 bases). The V and J ends lost 3 bases and 0 bases respectively, with 12 bases between them. Germline V gene lookup returns CDR1 MDHEN and CDR2 SYDVKM. The CDR3 is 15 amino acids. DNA for the CDR3: TGTGCCAGCAGTTTCTTACGGGAGCGCTCCTACGAGCAGTACTTC. Translating it yields CASSFLRERSYEQYF.

The chain couples TRBV7-9 to TRBJ2-1; 7 nucleotides agree with TRBD2. Trimming cost V 4 bases and J 10 bases; bases outside gene matches: 7. The germline V gene has CDR1 SEHNR and CDR2 FQNEAQ (reference sequence). This CDR3 is 13 amino acids long. The CDR3 here is CASSSGLVAEQFF. The CDR3 DNA follows: TGTGCCAGCAGCTCCGGACTAGTTGCCGAGCAGTTCTTC.

This clone was seen only once. The rearrangement uses TRBV6-5 and TRBJ2-7; the D is unclear. Between the trimmed V and J ends, which lost 0 bases and 4 bases, there was a span of 10 bases. Germline CDR1 reads MNHEY; CDR2 reads SVGAGI. The CDR3 has 14 residues. The CDR3 DNA reads TGTGCCAGCAGTTACTCTCGATCCTTGTACGAGCAGTACTTC. This codes for CASSYSRSLYEQYF.

This rearrangement joins TRBV2 to TRBJ1-6, with D possibly being TRBD1 (5 bases). The CDR3 is made up of 15 amino acids. Germline values: CDR1 SNHLY, CDR2 FYNNEI. Trimming took off 5 bases at V and 9 bases at J, with 17 bases between the two ends. CDR3 bases: TGTGCCAGCAGTTACTCCCGGGACGCGGCTTCACCCCTCCACTTT. The encoded protein is CASSYSRDAASPLHF.

The chain is built from TRBV28 and TRBJ2-3, with D possibly matching TRBD1 (6 bases). The V gene's germline CDR1 is MDHEN and CDR2 SYDVKM. The length of the CDR3 is 18 residues. V gave up 9 bases and J gave up 6 bases, with 31 bases separating them. This CDR3 reads CASSPTPLGGEEGDTQYF. In DNA form, the CDR3 reads TGTGCCAGTTCACCAACCCCCCTAGGGGGAGAAGAGGGGGATACGCAGTATTTT.

The chain carries TRBV13 and TRBJ1-3; D might be TRBD1 (6 bases). Germline CDR1 PRHDT, CDR2 FYEKMQ (reference sequence). V was cut by 6 bases and J by 4 bases, with 13 bases left in between. The CDR3 spans 14 residues. As DNA, the CDR3 is TGTGCCAGCAGACCAGGGGTCCCGGGAAACACCATATATTTT. It codes for CASRPGVPGNTIYF.